This T cell receptor (beta chain) emerged from a study of blood T cell dynamics during melanoma immunotherapy. V was cut by 8 bases and J by 7 bases, with 11 bases left in between. Germline V gene sequence: CDR1 MDHEN, CDR2 SYDVKM. The CDR3 runs to 12 residues. The method was immunoSEQ multiplex PCR; TCRdb's version includes in-frame clones alone and lacks a portion of them. In the table there are about 10,000 clones, 80% of which are singletons. The time point: week 3, after first cycle of checkpoint inhibitor. At 12 weeks after first infusion, RECIST 1.1 defined response for most patients. V and J are TRBV28 and TRBJ1-4; D is unresolved. The TCR was taken from a human donor with melanoma. This sample comprised blood, obtained from a patient treated with checkpoint blockade. For the CDR3, the DNA is TGTGCCAGCGGGGAGGTTGGTGAAAAACTGTTTTTT. It translates to CASGEVGEKLFF.